The T cell receptor (beta chain) under discussion was sequenced for a study of technical replicates of blood from a handful of donors. This clone was recorded only once. Profiled with immunoSEQ multiplex PCR; TCRdb holds only in-frame clones, not every one. This table has roughly 71,000 clones, about 95% appearing once. The receptor was isolated from a human donor in good health. What was sequenced was T cells isolated from PBMCs.

The CDR3 sequence: CASRRDYGYTF. CDR3 nucleotides: TGTGCCAGCAGGCGCGATTATGGCTACACCTTC. The chain employs TRBV25-1 and TRBJ1-2; D unclear. The CDR3 consists of 11 residues. Germline V gene data show CDR1 as MGHDK and CDR2 as SYGVNS. Deletions cut 6 bases from V and 5 bases from J, with 7 bases between.